These 4 T cell receptor beta chains share one sample of origin, sequenced in a study of blood T cell repertoires in COVID-19. TCRdb keeps only in-frame clones here, not all; method: immunoSEQ multiplex PCR. In the table there are some 200,000 clones, 70% to 90% of which are singletons. Source material: peripheral blood. These TCRs come from a man of 80 years or more with acute or convalescent COVID-19.

The chain has TRBV5-8 and TRBJ2-5; possibly TRBD2 for D (5 bases). CDR1 and CDR2 (germline): SGHTS, YDEGEE. The CDR3 is 17 residues long. Trimming took off 4 bases at V and 0 bases at J, with 19 bases between the two ends. The CDR3 protein is CASSPGLGLGNQETQYF. The CDR3 DNA is TGTGCCAGCAGCCCCGGGCTCGGACTCGGGAACCAAGAGACCCAGTACTTC.

The gene calls are TRBV27 and TRBJ1-5; D call uncertain. With 6 bases removed from V and 4 bases from J, the gap between germline ends came to 10 bases. CDR3 length: 13 amino acids. Germline CDR1 MNHEY, CDR2 SMNVEV (reference sequence). The CDR3, as DNA: TGTGCCAGCAGGGCACGGGTAAATCAGCCCCAGCATTTT. Protein product: CASRARVNQPQHF.

J is TRBJ2-2 and V is TRBV10-3; a possible D gene is TRBD1 (5 bases). The CDR3 spans 14 residues. V lost 5 bases, J lost 2 bases, and 9 bases lay in between. Per the germline V gene, CDR1 is ENHRY and CDR2 is SYGVKD. CDR3 region: CAISTGINTGELFF. The DNA of the CDR3 is TGTGCCATCAGTACAGGAATTAACACCGGGGAGCTGTTTTTT.

The V call is TRBV19, the J call TRBJ2-1; 8 bases agree with TRBD2. The CDR3 totals 16 residues. Germline V gene data show CDR1 as LNHDA and CDR2 as SQIVND (reference sequence). The V gene end was trimmed by 6 bases and the J gene end by 0 bases; junction bases not matched to a gene: 7. DNA for the CDR3: TGTGCCAGTAGCGACGGGGGGGCGGGCTCCTACAATGAGCAGTTCTTC. The encoded protein is CASSDGGAGSYNEQFF.